This TCR beta chain was sequenced during a study of technical replicates of blood from a few donors. Germline V lookup: CDR1 GTSNPN, CDR2 SVGIG (reference sequence). This CDR3 contains 13 residues. The V and J ends lost 4 bases and 6 bases, in that order; junction bases with no gene match: 4. Sequencing was performed with immunoSEQ multiplex PCR; in TCRdb, only in-frame clones are kept and a portion is missing. The sample carries just under 45,000 clones, around 97% recorded once. Sequenced: T cells isolated from PBMCs. This receptor was identified in a human donor in good health. This chain joins TRBV30 and TRBJ2-2; 8 bases agree with TRBD2. The CDR3 protein is CAWTGTRAGELFF. CDR3 nucleotide sequence: TGTGCCTGGACCGGGACTAGGGCCGGGGAGCTGTTTTTT. The whole variable domain, remainder taken from reference TRBV30 and TRBJ2-2, is SQTIHQWPATLVQPVGSPLSLECTVEGTSNPNLYWYRQAAGRGLQLLFYSVGIGQISSEVPQNLSASRPQDRQFILSSKKLLLSDSGFYLCAWTGTRAGELFFGEGSRLTVL.